Following are 15 T cell receptor beta chains from one sample sequenced in a study of cytomegalovirus exposure and HLA in healthy donors (dated by TCRdb to 2015 to 2018). The method behind the library was the immunoSEQ multiplex PCR assay. For the multiplex PCR, a mixture combining 60 forward primers for TCR Vbeta segments and 13 reverse primers for TCR Jbeta segments was used. What TCRdb holds here is the immuneACCESS table cut down to in-frame rearrangements. Part of the clones is not present; checked against another copy, under half of the missing clones reflect an unresolved V gene, and the others are unexplained. This sample lists roughly 100,000 clones; more than 65% were detected once. 10% of the sample lies in the top ten. The sequenced sample consisted of PBMCs. Every receptor here comes from a woman aged 18 to 35 in good health and CMV-seropositive.

The V call is TRBV29-1, the J call TRBJ1-2, with D possibly TRBD1 on 6 matching bases. The V end was cut by 1 base, the J end by 8 bases, with 11 bases between. The CDR3 contains 12 residues. Germline V gives CDR1 SQVTM, CDR2 ANQGSEA. The CDR3 sequence is CSVEGQGIGYTF. CDR3 DNA sequence: TGCAGCGTTGAAGGGCAGGGGATCGGCTACACCTTC.

The chain couples TRBV5-1 to TRBJ1-1, with a possible D match to TRBD1 (5 bases). Trimming pared 0 bases from V and 6 bases from J, leaving 15 bases between. The CDR3 is 15 residues long. Per germline, CDR1 SGHRS and CDR2 YFSETQ. The CDR3 DNA reads TGCGCCAGCAGCTTGGCCGTAACAGGTCAGGCTGAAGCTTTCTTT. The encoded protein is CASSLAVTGQAEAFF. The complete variable domain, with remaining parts taken from reference TRBV5-1 and TRBJ1-1, reads KAGVTQTPRYLIKTRGQQVTLSCSPISGHRSVSWYQQTPGQGLQFLFEYFSETQRNKGNFPGRFSGRQFSNSRSEMNVSTLELGDSALYLCASSLAVTGQAEAFFGQGTRLTVV.

This chain uses TRBV28 with TRBJ2-7; 7 bases agree with TRBD1. The V and J ends lost 6 bases and 3 bases, in that order; junction bases with no gene match: 8. The CDR3 is made up of 14 amino acids. CDR1 and CDR2 (germline): MDHEN, SYDVKM. CDR3 protein: CASRTPGQIYEQYF. DNA of the CDR3: TGTGCCAGCAGAACCCCGGGACAGATCTACGAGCAGTACTTC.

The CDR3 here is CASSDDRVMAPYGYTF. For the CDR3, the DNA is TGTGCCAGCAGCGACGACAGGGTAATGGCGCCATATGGCTACACCTTC. V is TRBV9 and J is TRBJ1-2; TRBD1 agrees at 7 bases. This CDR3 is built from 16 residues. Per the germline V gene, CDR1 is SGDLS and CDR2 is YYNGEE. With 3 bases clipped from V and 5 bases from J, the junction kept 13 bases outside the gene matches.

The rearrangement joins TRBV29-1 to TRBJ2-5, with D perhaps matching TRBD1 (6 bases). The J call could be wrong; TRBJ2-7 is a better fit for the DNA end. CDR3 size: 14 residues. Germline V gives CDR1 SQVTM, CDR2 ANQGSEA. The CDR3 protein is CSVARWGQSYEQYF. In DNA form, the CDR3 reads TGCAGCGTTGCCCGGTGGGGACAATCCTACGAGCAGTACTTC.

This clone was found once. The rearrangement links TRBV5-1 to TRBJ1-2, with 12 bases identical to TRBD1. Trimming cost V 3 bases and J 6 bases; bases outside gene matches: 3. The CDR3 extends over 14 amino acids. Per germline, CDR1 SGHRS and CDR2 YFSETQ. CDR3 protein: CASSSGQGADGYTF. The CDR3 coding sequence is TGCGCCAGCAGCTCGGGACAGGGGGCGGATGGCTACACCTTC.

This chain joins TRBV6-5 and TRBJ1-2; tentatively, D is TRBD1 (5 bases). V gave up 4 bases and J gave up 6 bases, with 21 bases separating them. This CDR3 has 16 amino acids. Germline V gene lookup returns CDR1 MNHEY and CDR2 SVGAGI. CDR3 sequence (DNA): TGTGCCAGCAGTTCTCCTTGGGGGGGGATGGGAAATGGCTACACCTTC. Protein sequence: CASSSPWGGMGNGYTF.

This clone was found many times. This chain joins TRBV27 and TRBJ2-1; D not resolved. This CDR3 spans 13 amino acids. Per germline, CDR1 MNHEY and CDR2 SMNVEV (reference sequence). The V and J ends lost 0 bases and 5 bases respectively, with 5 bases between them. CDR3 sequence (DNA): TGTGCCAGCAGTTTATCTGTAGACAATGAGCAGTTCTTC. Encoded protein: CASSLSVDNEQFF.

The CDR3, as DNA: TGTGCCAGCAGTTTGCAGGGGGCGAACTACGAGCAGTACTTC. Translating it yields CASSLQGANYEQYF. V usage is TRBV27 and J usage is TRBJ2-7, with TRBD1 matching 8 bases. CDR3 length: 14 residues. With V trimmed by 3 bases and J by 3 bases, 4 bases remained unmatched. The germline V gene has CDR1 MNHEY and CDR2 SMNVEV (reference sequence).

The chain is built from TRBV7-7 and TRBJ2-3; a possible D gene is TRBD2 (6 bases). CDR1 and CDR2 from the germline V gene are SSHAT and FNYEAQ (reference sequence). The CDR3 extends over 14 amino acids. V was clipped by 5 bases and J by 0 bases, with 9 bases between them. The CDR3 here is CASSMGLSTDTQYF. In DNA form, the CDR3 reads TGTGCCAGCAGCATGGGACTTAGCACAGATACGCAGTATTTT.

This clone was counted once. This sequence joins TRBV6-1 and TRBJ1-4; 9 bases agree with TRBD1. CDR3 length equals 13 residues. V shed 6 bases, J shed 8 bases, and the junction held 4 bases outside the gene matches. CDR1 and CDR2 (germline): MNHNS, SASEGT. For the CDR3, the DNA is TGTGCCAGCAGGGGGACAGGGCAGGAAAAACTGTTTTTT. Protein product: CASRGTGQEKLFF.

V usage is TRBV5-1 and J usage is TRBJ1-2; the D is unclear. The CDR3 contains 14 residues. Germline V gives CDR1 SGHRS, CDR2 YFSETQ. V was pared by 4 bases and J by 3 bases, with 13 bases between. The CDR3 nucleotides read TGCGCCAGCAGCCCCTTACCGGGTGACTATGGCTACACCTTC. This encodes CASSPLPGDYGYTF.

This clone was seen more than once but under ten times. The rearrangement joins TRBV7-8 to TRBJ2-1, with TRBD2 matching over 11 bases. Germline lookup yields CDR1 SGHVS and CDR2 FQNEAQ. Trimming at V came to 4 bases and at J to 4 bases, leaving 6 bases not matched to a gene. The CDR3 totals 16 residues. The CDR3 DNA sequence: TGTGCCAGCAGCTCGGCACTAGCGGGGGCTTACAATGAGCAGTTCTTC. Its protein product is CASSSALAGAYNEQFF.

The chain has TRBV28 and TRBJ2-2, with 7 nucleotides matching TRBD1. Trimming took 2 bases from V and 7 from J; bases not matched to a gene: 4. Per germline, CDR1 MDHEN and CDR2 SYDVKM. CDR3 length equals 14 residues. The CDR3 region has the DNA TGTGCCAGCAGTTTAGGGACAGATGGCGGGGAGCTGTTTTTT. This codes for CASSLGTDGGELFF.

The chain combines TRBV27 with TRBJ2-1, with TRBD2 identical over 9 bases. Losses at the gene ends were 2 bases for V and 9 bases for J; bases not matched to a gene: 8. Germline lookup yields CDR1 MNHEY and CDR2 SMNVEV (reference sequence). The CDR3 runs to 15 residues. The DNA of the CDR3 is TGTGCCAGCAGTTTAGAAAGCGGGAGGCTGAGTGAGCAGTTCTTC. Translating it yields CASSLESGRLSEQFF.